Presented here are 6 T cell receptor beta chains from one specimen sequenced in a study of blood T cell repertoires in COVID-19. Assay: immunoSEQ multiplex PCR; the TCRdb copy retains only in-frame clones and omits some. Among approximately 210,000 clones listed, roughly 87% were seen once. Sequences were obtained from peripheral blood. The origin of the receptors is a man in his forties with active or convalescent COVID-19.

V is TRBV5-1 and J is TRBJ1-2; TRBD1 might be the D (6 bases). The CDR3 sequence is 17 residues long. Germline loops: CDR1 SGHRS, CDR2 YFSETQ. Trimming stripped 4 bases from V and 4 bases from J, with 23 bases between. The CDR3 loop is CASSLTLVDRGSYGYTF. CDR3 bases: TGCGCCAGCAGCCTGACGCTTGTGGACAGAGGTTCCTATGGCTACACCTTC.

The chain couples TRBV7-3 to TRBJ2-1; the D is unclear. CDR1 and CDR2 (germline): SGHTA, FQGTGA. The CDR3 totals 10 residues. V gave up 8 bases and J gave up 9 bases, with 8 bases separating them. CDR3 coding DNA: TGTGCCAGCGAAACCGGTGAGCAGTTCTTC. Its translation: CASETGEQFF.

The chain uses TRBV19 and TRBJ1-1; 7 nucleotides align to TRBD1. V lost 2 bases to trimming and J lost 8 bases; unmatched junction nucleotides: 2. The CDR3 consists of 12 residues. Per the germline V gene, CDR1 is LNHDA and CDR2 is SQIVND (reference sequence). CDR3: CASSIRGPEAFF. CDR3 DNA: TGTGCCAGTAGTATAAGGGGGCCAGAAGCTTTCTTT.

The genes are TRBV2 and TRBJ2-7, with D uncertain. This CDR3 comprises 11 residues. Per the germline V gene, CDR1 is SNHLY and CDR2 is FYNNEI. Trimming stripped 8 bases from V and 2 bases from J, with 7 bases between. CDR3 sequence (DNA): TGTGCCAGCCACTACACCTACGAGCAGTACTTC. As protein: CASHYTYEQYF.

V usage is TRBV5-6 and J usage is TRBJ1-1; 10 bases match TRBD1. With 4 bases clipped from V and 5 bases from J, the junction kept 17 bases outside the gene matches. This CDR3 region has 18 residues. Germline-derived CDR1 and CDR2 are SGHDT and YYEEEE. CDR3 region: CASSMTGGEHWLGTEAFF. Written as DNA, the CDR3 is TGTGCCAGCAGCATGACAGGGGGCGAACACTGGCTGGGGACTGAAGCTTTCTTT.

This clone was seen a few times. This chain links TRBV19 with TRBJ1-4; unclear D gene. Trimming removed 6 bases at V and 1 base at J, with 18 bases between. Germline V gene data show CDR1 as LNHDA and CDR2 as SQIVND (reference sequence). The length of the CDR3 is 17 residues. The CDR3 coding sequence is TGTGCCAGTAGCAGTCCTCATGAGCGGGGAACTAATGAAAAACTGTTTTTT. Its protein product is CASSSPHERGTNEKLFF.